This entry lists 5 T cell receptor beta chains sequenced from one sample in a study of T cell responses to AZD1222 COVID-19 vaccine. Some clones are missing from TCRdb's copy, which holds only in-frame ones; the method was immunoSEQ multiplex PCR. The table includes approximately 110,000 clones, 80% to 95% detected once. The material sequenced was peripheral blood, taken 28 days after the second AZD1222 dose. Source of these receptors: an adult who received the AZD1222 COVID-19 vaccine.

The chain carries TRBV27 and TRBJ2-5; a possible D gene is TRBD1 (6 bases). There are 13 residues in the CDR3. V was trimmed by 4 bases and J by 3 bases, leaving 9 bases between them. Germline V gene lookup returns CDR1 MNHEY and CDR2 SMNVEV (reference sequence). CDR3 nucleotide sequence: TGTGCCAGCAGTTCCGACAGGAAAGAGACCCAGTACTTC. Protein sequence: CASSSDRKETQYF.

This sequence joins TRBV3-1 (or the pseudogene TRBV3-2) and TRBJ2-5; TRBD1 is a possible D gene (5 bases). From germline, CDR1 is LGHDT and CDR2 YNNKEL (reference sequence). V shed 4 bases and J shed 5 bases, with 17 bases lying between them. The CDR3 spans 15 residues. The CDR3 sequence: CASSRTGRSGETQYF. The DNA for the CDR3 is TGTGCCAGCAGCCGTACAGGACGAAGTGGTGAGACCCAGTACTTC.

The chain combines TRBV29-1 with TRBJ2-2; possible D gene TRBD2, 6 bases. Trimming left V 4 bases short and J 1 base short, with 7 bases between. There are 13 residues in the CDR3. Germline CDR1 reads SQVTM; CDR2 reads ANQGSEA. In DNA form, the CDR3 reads TGCAGCGTTGTCGGGAGGAACACCGGGGAGCTGTTTTTT. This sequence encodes CSVVGRNTGELFF.

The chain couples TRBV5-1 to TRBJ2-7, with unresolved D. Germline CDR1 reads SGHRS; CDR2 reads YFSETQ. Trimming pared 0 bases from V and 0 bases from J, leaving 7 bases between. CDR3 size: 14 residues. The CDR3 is CASSLDGSSYEQYF. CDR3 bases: TGCGCCAGCAGCTTGGATGGGTCCTCCTACGAGCAGTACTTC.

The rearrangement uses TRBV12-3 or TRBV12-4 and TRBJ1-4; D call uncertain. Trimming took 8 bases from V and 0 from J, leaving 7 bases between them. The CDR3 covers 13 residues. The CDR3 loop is CASGLTTNEKLFF. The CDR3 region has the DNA TGTGCCAGCGGGCTGACAACTAATGAAAAACTGTTTTTT.